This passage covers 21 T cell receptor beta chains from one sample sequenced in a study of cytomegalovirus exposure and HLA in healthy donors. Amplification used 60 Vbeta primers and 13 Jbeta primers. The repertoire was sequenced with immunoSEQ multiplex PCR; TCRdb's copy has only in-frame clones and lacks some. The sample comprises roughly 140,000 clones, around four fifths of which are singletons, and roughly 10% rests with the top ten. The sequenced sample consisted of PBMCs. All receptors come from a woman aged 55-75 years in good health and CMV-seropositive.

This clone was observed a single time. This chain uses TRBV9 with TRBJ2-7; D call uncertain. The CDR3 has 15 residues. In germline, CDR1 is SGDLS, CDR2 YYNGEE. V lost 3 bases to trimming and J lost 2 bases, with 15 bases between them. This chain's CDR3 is CASSAGSQITYEQYF. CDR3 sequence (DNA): TGTGCCAGCAGCGCTGGTAGCCAGATAACCTACGAGCAGTACTTC. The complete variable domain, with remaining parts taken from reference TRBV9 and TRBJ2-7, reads DSGVTQTPKHLITATGQRVTLRCSPRSGDLSVYWYQQSLDQGLQFLIQYYNGEERAKGNILERFSAQQFPDLHSELNLSSLELGDSALYFCASSAGSQITYEQYFGPGTRLTVT.

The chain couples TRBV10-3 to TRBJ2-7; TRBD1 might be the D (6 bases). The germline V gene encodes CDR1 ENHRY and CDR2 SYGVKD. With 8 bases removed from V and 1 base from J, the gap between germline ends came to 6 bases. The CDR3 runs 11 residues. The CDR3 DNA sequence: TGTGCCATCCAGGGGTCCTACGAGCAGTACTTC. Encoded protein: CAIQGSYEQYF.

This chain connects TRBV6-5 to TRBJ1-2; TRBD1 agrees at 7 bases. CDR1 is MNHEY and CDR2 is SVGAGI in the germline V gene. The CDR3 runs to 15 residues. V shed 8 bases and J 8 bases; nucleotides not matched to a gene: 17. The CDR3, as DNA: TGTGCCAGCCTCTCCGGGACAGCCGGATCTCGGGGCTACACCTTC. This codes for CASLSGTAGSRGYTF.

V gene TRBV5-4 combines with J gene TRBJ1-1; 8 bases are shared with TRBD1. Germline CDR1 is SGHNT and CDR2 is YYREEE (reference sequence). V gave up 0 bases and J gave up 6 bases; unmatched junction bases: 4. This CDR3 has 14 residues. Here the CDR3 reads CASSLAQGAAEAFF. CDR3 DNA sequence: TGTGCCAGCAGCTTGGCCCAGGGGGCCGCTGAAGCTTTCTTT.

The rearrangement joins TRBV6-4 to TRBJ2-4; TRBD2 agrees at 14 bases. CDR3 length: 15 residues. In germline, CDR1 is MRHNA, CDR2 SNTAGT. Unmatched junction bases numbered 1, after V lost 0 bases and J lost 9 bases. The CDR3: CASSDSGTSGSIQYF. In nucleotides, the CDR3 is TGTGCCAGCAGTGACTCGGGGACTAGCGGGAGCATTCAGTACTTC.

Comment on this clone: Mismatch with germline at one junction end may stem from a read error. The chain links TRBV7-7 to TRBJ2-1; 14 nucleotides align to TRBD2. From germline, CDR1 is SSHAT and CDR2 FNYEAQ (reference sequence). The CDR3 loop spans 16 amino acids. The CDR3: CASSLGTSGSYNEQFF. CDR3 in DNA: TGTGCTAGCAGCTTGGGGACTAGCGGGAGCTACAATGAGCAGTTCTTC. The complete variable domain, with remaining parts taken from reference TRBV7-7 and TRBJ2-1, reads GAGVSQSPRYKVTKRGQDVTLRCDPISSHATLYWYQQALGQGPEFLTYFNYEAQPDKSGLPSDRFSAERPEGSISTLTIQRTEQRDSAMYRCASSLGTSGSYNEQFFGPGTRLTVL.

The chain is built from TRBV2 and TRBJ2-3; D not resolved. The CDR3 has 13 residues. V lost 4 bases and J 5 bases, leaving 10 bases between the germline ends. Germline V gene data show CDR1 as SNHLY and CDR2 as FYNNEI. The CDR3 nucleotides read TGTGCCAGCAGTGCAAGAGGTATAGATACGCAGTATTTT. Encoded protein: CASSARGIDTQYF.

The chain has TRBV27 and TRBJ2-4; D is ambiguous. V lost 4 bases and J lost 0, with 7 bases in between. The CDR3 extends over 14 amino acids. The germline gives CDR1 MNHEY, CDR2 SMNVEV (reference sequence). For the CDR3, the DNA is TGTGCCAGCAGTTCCCCACTAGCCAAAAACATTCAGTACTTC. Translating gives CASSSPLAKNIQYF.

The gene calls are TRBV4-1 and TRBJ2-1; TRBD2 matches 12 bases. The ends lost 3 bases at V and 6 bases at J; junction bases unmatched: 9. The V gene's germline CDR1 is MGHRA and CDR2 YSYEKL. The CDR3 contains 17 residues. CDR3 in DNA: TGCGCCAGCAGCCATCGACAACTAGCGGGAGGAGCCAATGAGCAGTTCTTC. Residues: CASSHRQLAGGANEQFF.

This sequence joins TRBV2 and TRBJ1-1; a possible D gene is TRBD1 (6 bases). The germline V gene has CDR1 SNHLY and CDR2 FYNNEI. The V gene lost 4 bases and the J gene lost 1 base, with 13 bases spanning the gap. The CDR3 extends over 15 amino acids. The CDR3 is CASSATGLRNTEAFF. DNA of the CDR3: TGTGCCAGCAGTGCTACAGGGTTAAGGAACACTGAAGCTTTCTTT.

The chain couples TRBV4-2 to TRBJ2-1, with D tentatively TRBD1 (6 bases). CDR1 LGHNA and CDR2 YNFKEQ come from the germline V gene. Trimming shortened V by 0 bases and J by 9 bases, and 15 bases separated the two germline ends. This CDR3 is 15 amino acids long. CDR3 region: CASSQDLRGSSEQFF. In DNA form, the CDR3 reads TGTGCCAGCAGCCAAGATCTTAGGGGGTCATCTGAGCAGTTCTTC.

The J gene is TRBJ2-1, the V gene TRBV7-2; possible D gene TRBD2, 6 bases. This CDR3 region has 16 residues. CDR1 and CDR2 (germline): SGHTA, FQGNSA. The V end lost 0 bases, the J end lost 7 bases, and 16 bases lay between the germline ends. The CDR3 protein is CASSLAGLSRGNEQFF. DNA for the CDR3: TGTGCCAGCAGCTTAGCGGGACTCAGCAGAGGGAATGAGCAGTTCTTC.

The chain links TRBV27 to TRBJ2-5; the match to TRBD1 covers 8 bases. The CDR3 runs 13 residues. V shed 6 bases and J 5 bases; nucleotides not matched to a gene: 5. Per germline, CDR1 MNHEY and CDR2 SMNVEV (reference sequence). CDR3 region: CASSPGGTETQYF. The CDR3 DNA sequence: TGTGCCAGCAGCCCAGGGGGCACGGAGACCCAGTACTTC.

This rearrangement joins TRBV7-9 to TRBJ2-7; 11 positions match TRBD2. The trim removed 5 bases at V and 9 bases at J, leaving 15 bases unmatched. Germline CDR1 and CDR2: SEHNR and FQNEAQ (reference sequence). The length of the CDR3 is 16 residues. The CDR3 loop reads CASSVERLAGTNGQYF. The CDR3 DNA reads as TGTGCCAGCAGCGTAGAGAGACTAGCGGGAACCAATGGGCAGTACTTC.

The CDR3 coding sequence is TGCAGCGTTGAGGCCACAGGGGGATGGGTAGGAGCTTTCTTT. Protein product: CSVEATGGWVGAFF. The chain carries TRBV29-1 and TRBJ1-1; 8 nucleotides align to TRBD1. Germline CDR1 reads SQVTM; CDR2 reads ANQGSEA. This CDR3 has 14 residues. The trim removed 3 bases at V and 10 bases at J, leaving 13 bases unmatched.

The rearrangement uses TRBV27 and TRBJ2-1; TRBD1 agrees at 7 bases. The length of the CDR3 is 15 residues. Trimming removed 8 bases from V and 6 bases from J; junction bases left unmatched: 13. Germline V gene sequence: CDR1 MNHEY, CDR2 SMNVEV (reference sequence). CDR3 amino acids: CASGETQGIINEQFF. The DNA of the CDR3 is TGTGCCAGCGGGGAAACACAGGGGATCATCAATGAGCAGTTCTTC.

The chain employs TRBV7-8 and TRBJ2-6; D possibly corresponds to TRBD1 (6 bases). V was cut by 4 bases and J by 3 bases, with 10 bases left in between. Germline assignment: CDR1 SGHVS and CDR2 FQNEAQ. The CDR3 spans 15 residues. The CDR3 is CASSSTGYGANVLTF. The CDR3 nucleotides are TGTGCCAGCAGCTCAACAGGGTATGGGGCCAACGTCCTGACTTTC.

CDR3 in amino acids: CASGLSGRDNEQFF. CDR3 DNA sequence: TGTGCTAGTGGTTTGAGCGGGAGGGACAATGAGCAGTTCTTC. The genes are TRBV12-5 and TRBJ2-1; 10 bases match TRBD2. Germline values: CDR1 LGHNT, CDR2 FRNRAP. The CDR3 covers 14 residues. The V segment lost 2 bases and the J segment 5 bases; nucleotides outside the gene matches: 0.

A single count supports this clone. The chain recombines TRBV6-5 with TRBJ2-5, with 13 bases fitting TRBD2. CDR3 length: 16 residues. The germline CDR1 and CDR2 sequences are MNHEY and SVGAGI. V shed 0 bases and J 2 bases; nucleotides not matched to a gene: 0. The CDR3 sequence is CASSYSLAGGQETQYF. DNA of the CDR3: TGTGCCAGCAGTTACTCACTAGCGGGAGGGCAAGAGACCCAGTACTTC.

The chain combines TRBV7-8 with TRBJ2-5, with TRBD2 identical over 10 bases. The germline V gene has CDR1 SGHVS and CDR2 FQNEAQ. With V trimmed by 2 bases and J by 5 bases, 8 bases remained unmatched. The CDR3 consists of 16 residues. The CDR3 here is CASSLILAGGSETQYF. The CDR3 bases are TGTGCCAGCAGCTTAATCTTAGCGGGAGGTTCGGAGACCCAGTACTTC.

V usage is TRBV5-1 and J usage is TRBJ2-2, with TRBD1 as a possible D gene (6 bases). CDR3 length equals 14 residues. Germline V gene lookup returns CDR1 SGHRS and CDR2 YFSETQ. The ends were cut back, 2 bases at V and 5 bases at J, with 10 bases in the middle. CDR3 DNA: TGCGCCAGCAGCTTAAACAGGGAAACCGGGGAGCTGTTTTTT. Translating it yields CASSLNRETGELFF.